The text below deals with one T cell receptor beta chain. This specimen belongs to a study of blood T cell repertoires in COVID-19. Overall study: The United States, Italy and Spain were the sources of the acute and convalescent COVID-19 samples.

Looked up from germline, CDR1 is MNHNS and CDR2 is SASEGT. V was cut by 3 bases and J by 2 bases, with 20 bases left in between. The CDR3 sequence is 17 residues long. The repertoire was sequenced with immunoSEQ multiplex PCR; TCRdb's copy has only in-frame clones and lacks some. The sample lists about 160,000 clones; about four fifths were seen once. V gene TRBV6-1 combines with J gene TRBJ2-7; tentatively, D is TRBD1 (5 bases). The receptor was isolated from a man between 65 and 85 years old who had recovered from COVID-19. The sequenced material came from peripheral blood. The CDR3 bases are TGTGCCAGCAGTGATCCGGTCCTCAGGGAATTTGCCTACGAGCAGTACTTC. It specifies CASSDPVLREFAYEQYF.